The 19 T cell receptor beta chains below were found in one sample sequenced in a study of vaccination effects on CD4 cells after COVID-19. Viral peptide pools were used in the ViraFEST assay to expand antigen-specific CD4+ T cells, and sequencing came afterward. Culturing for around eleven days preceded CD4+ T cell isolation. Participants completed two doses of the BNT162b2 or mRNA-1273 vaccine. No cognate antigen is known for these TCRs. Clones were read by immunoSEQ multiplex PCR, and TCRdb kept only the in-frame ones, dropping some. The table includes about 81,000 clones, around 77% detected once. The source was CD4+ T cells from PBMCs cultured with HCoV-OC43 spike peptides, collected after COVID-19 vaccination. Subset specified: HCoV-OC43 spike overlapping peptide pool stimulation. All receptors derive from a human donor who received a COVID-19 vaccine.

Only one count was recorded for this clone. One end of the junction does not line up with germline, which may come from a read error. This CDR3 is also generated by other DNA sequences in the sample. The CDR3 DNA follows: TGTGCCAGCAGTGAAGGGGAGATGAATCAGCCCCAACATTTT. This codes for CASSEGEMNQPQHF. V and J are TRBV2 and TRBJ1-5; no clear D. The CDR3 is 14 amino acids. Germline assignment: CDR1 SNHLY and CDR2 FYNNEI.

The CDR3 region has the DNA TGTGCTAGTGGTTTGGTACTGCCGGGCGTGGGGTCCTACAATGAGCAGTTCTTC. Residues: CASGLVLPGVGSYNEQFF. This chain joins TRBV12-5 and TRBJ2-1, with no clear D. Deletions cut 0 bases from V and 1 base from J, with 16 bases between. The germline gives CDR1 LGHNT, CDR2 FRNRAP. The CDR3 sequence is 18 residues long.

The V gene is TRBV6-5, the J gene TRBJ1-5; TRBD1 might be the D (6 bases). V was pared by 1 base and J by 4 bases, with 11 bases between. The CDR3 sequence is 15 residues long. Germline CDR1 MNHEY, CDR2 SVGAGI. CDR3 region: CASSYYRDTNQPQHF. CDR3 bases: TGTGCCAGCAGTTACTACCGGGACACAAATCAGCCCCAGCATTTT.

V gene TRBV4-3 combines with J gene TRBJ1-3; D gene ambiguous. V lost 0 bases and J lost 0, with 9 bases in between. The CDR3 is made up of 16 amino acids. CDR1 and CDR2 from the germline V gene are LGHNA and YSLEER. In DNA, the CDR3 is TGCGCCAGCAGCCAAGATAGAACAGCCTCTGGAAACACCATATATTTT. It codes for CASSQDRTASGNTIYF.

CDR3 loop: CASSGGSTTYEQYV. The CDR3 DNA follows: TGTGCCAGCAGTGGAGGGAGCACCACCTACGAGCAGTACGTC. The chain employs TRBV28 and TRBJ2-7, with D possibly matching TRBD2 (6 bases). Trimming shortened V by 5 bases and J by 2 bases, and 13 bases separated the two germline ends. The CDR3 has 14 residues. The germline V gene has CDR1 MDHEN and CDR2 SYDVKM.

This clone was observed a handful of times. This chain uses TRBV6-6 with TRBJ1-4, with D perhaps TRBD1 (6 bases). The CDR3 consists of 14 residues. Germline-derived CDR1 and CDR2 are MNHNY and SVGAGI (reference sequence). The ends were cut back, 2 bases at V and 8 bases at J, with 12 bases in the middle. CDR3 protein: CASSYDGRGEKLFF. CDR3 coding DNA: TGTGCCAGCAGTTACGACGGGAGGGGGGAAAAACTGTTTTTT.

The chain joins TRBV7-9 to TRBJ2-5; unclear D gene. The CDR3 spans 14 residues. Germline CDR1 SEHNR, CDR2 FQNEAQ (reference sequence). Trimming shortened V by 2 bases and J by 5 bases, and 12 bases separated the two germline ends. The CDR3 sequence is CASSLSSSAETQYF. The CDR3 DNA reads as TGTGCCAGCAGCTTAAGTTCTTCGGCGGAGACCCAGTACTTC.

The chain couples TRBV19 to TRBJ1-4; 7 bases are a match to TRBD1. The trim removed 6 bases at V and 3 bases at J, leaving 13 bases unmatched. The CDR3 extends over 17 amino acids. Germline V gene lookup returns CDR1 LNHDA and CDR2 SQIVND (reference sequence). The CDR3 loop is CASSRTFTGAPNEKLFF. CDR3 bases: TGTGCCAGTAGCCGGACCTTCACAGGGGCCCCTAATGAAAAACTGTTTTTT.

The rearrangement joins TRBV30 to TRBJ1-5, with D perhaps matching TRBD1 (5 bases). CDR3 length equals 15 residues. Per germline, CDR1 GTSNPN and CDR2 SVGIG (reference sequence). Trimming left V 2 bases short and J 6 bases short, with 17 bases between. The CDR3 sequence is CAWSRGPRAAQPQHF. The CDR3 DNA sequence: TGTGCCTGGAGTCGGGGACCCCGGGCGGCTCAGCCCCAGCATTTT.

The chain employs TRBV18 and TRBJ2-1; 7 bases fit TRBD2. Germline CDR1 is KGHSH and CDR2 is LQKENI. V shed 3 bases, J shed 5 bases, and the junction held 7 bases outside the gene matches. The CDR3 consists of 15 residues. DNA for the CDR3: TGTGCCAGCTCACCCCCAGCGGGGATTAACAATGAGCAGTTCTTC. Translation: CASSPPAGINNEQFF.

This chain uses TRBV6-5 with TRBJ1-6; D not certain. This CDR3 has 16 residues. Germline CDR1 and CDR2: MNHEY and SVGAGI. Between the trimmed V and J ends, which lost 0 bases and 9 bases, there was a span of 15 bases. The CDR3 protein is CASSYSSQVGSSPLHF. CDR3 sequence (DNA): TGTGCCAGCAGTTACTCGTCCCAGGTCGGGAGTTCACCCCTCCACTTT.

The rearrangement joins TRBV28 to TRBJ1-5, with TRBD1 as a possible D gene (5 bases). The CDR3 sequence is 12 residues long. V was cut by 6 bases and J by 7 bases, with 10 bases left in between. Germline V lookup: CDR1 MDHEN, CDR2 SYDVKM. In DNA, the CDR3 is TGTGCCAGCAGCAGGGCTAGGCAGCCCCAGCATTTT. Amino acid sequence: CASSRARQPQHF.

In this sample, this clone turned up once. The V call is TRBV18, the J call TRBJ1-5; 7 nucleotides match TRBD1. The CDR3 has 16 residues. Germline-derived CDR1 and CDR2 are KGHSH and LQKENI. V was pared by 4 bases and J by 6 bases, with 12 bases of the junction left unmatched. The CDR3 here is CASSQNARGQGQPQHF. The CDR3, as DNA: TGTGCCAGCTCACAAAACGCAAGGGGGCAGGGTCAGCCCCAGCATTTT.

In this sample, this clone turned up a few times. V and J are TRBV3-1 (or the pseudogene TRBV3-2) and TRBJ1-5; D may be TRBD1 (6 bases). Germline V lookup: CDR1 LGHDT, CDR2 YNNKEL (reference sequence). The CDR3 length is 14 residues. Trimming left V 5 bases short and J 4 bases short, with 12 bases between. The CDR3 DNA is TGTGCCAGCAGCAGTCAGGGGCGGAATCAGCCCCAGCATTTT. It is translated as CASSSQGRNQPQHF.

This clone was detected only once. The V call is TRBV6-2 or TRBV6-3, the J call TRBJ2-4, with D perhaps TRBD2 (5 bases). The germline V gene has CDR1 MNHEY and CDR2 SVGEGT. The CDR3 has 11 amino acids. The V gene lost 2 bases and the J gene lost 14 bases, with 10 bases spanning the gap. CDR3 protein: CASSYGERKYF. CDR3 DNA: TGTGCCAGCAGTTACGGGGAGCGAAAGTACTTC.

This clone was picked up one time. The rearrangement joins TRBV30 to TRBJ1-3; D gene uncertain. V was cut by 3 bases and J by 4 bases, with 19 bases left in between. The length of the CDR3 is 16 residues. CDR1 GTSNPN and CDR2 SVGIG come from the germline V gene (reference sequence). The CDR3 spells CAWSALSRSRGNTIYF. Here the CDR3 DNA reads TGTGCCTGGAGCGCCCTGTCCAGGTCAAGAGGAAACACCATATATTTT.

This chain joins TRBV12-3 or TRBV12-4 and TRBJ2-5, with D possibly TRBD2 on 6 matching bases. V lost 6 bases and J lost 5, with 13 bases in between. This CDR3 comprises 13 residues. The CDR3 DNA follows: TGTGCCAGCAGACCTTCTAGCGAGGAGACCCAGTACTTC. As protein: CASRPSSEETQYF.

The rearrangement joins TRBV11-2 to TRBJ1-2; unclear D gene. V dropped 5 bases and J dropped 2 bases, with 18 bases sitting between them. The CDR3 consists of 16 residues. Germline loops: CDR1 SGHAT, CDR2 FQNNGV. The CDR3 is CASSDPIRSSNYGYTF. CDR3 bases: TGTGCCAGCAGCGACCCTATAAGGTCCAGCAACTATGGCTACACCTTC.

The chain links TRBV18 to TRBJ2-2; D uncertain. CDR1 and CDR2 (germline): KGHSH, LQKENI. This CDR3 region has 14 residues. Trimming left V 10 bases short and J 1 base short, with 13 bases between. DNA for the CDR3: TGTGCCACTTCCCCCGGGCTGAACACCGGGGAGCTGTTTTTT. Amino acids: CATSPGLNTGELFF.